The entry below gives a single TCR beta chain sequence along with its context. Its recognized antigen is unknown. No qualities accompany the bases; no much larger clone lies one base away. Cut back by 5 bases and 11 bases, the V and J ends lie 14 bases apart. CDR1 is given as LNHDA and CDR2 as SQIVND, both from the germline V gene (reference sequence). The CDR3 starts with the cysteine, ends with the phenylalanine, and has 12 residues. Just the 36-base CDR3 DNA is kept, in frame starting at base 1. The sample comes from a study of Graves' ophthalmopathy and Graves' hyperthyroidism (dated by TCRdb to the late 2010s). At the level of the whole study: Peripheral blood was collected before any treatment was given, at the time of initial diagnosis. The independent validation cohort included some 19 hyperthyroidism patients plus 17 patients who later progressed from hyperthyroidism to ophthalmopathy. To explore V-J signatures distinguishing ophthalmopathy from hyperthyroidism, a discovery set of roughly 98 patients (about 43 ophthalmopathy, about 57 stable hyperthyroidism) was enrolled. In total, under 150 blood samples were TCR-sequenced: around 42 ophthalmopathy, about 75 hyperthyroidism and about 17 hyperthyroidism-to-ophthalmopathy patients. TCR beta repertoire signatures were used to distinguish Graves' ophthalmopathy from Graves' hyperthyroidism and to predict progression to ophthalmopathy. T-cell repertoires of thyroid tissue and blood were compared in over five hyperthyroidism patients. After sampling, hyperthyroidism patients received methimazole starting at 30 mg daily, and ophthalmopathy patients received high-dose intravenous methylprednisolone.

Study-level results and caveats: In validation, the model predicted ophthalmopathy progression with less than 71% sensitivity and around 72% specificity; some 13 predicted patients were CT-confirmed with GO in a median of 6.5 months. In cross-validation, the 13-signature model distinguished ophthalmopathy from stable hyperthyroidism with approximately 90% sensitivity and 81% to 83% specificity, and in the test set the corresponding values were roughly 80% and 75%. Sample size was not predetermined statistically, and investigators were not blinded to group allocation. Most expanded thyroid clonotypes with frequency above 0.001 were also detected in blood, suggesting blood repertoires may reflect the thyroid immune response.

TCR beta CDR3 regions were amplified from RNA transcripts for repertoire sequencing. HTBI primers and the Qiagen OneStep RT-PCR kit were used in a first-round RT-PCR, which was followed by a second-round multiplex PCR, size selection and purification. The libraries underwent paired-end sequencing with 100 bp reads on an Illumina HiSeq2000. The paper's processing steps were these. SOAPnuke was used for read processing, and reads with adapters, uncalled bases, a mean Phred below 15, or no exact constant-primer or identifier match were discarded. COPE v1.2.5 was used to merge high-quality paired reads. Clonotypes were defined as unique nucleotide sequences and were aligned to IMGT TRB V, D and J references using MiTCR v1.1. Only V-J combinations with frequency above 0.0001 were analysed, covering about 99% of repertoires. A TCR clonal expansion and chaos score per V-J combination was defined as the ratio of F50 clonal expansion to chaos observed in the TCRdist matrix. Welch's t-statistics and random forest were used to narrow the features down to about a dozen V-J combinations, which were then fed into a naive Bayes classifier. The Morisita-Horn index was used to measure how similar the thyroid and blood repertoires were. TCRdb passed the public sequencing reads through fastp at Q25 and MiXCR, retaining productive beta sequences. CDR3 protein sequences are deduplicated, and each keeps its most common genes and DNA. The V and J calls and clone size come from TCRdb's table, not from the authors' own analysis. Within this sample are hundreds of thousands of distinct CDR3 sequences, with about two fifths of them counted one time only. The ten most abundant clones make up more than 2.5% of the sample.

Ophthalmopathy patients were characterized by moderately to severely active disease, a Clinical Activity Score of at least 3, a NOSPECS grade of at least 4, and a disease duration under 3 months. Patients with other autoimmune diseases, uncontrolled infections, pregnancy or lactation were excluded from the study. Clinical symptoms, serum thyroxine, TRAb, thyroid ultrasound and orbital computed tomography were used for diagnosis. Ficoll-Paque density gradient centrifugation was used to isolate PBMCs from 8.5 to 10 ml of fresh peripheral blood. Total RNA was extracted using Trizol reagent, and RNA quality was checked on an Agilent 2100 Bioanalyzer.

Sequences were obtained from peripheral blood. The TCR comes from an adult man with Graves' ophthalmopathy. Recombination joined TRBV19 with TRBJ2-3, with TRBD2 perhaps the D gene, on 5 matching bases. The DNA sequence follows: TGTGCCAGTAGTGCGGGTCAAGGGAGGCAGTATTTT. This encodes CASSAGQGRQYF.